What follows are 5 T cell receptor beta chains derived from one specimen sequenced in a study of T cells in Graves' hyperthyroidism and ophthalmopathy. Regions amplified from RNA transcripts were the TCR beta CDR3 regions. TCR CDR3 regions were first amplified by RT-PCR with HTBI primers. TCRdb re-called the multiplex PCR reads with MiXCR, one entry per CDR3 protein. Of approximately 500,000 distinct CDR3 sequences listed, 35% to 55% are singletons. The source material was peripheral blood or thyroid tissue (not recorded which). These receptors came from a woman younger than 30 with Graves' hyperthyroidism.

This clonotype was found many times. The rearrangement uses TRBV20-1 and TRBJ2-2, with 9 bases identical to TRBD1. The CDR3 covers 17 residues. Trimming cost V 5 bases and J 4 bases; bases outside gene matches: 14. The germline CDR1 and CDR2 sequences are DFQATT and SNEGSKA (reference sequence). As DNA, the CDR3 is TGCAGTGCTCCACAGGGGGCGGTGGGGACCACCACCGGGGAGCTGTTTTTT. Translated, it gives CSAPQGAVGTTTGELFF.

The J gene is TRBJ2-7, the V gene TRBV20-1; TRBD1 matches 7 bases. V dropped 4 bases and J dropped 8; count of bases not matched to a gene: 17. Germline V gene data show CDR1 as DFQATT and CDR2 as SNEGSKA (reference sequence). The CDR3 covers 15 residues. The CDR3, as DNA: TGCAGTGCTACCCGTCACAGGGGTCTCAAGGAACAGCAGTACTTC. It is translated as CSATRHRGLKEQQYF.

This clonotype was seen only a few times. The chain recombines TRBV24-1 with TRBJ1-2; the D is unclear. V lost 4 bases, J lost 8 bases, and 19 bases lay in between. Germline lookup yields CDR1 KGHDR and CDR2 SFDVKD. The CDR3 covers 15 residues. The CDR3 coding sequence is TGTGCCACCAGTGACCACACCGGCGCGGGAGGCGGCTACACCTTC. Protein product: CATSDHTGAGGGYTF.

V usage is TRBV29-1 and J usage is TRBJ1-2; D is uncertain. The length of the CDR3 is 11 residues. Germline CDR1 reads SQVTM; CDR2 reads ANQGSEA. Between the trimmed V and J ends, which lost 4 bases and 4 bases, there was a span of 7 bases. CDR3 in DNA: TGCAGCGTTGTAGGTAGCTATGGCTACACCTTC. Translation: CSVVGSYGYTF. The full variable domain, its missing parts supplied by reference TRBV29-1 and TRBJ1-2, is SAVISQKPSRDICQRGTSLTIQCQVDSQVTMMFWYRQQPGQSLTLIATANQGSEATYESGFVIDKFPISRPNLTFSTLTVSNMSPEDSSIYLCSVVGSYGYTFGSGTRLTVV.

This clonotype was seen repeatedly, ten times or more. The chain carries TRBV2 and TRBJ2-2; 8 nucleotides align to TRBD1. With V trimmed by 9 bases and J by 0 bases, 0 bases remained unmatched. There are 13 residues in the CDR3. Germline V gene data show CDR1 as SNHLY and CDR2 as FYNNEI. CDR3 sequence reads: CARQGANTGELFF. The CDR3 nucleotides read TGTGCCAGACAGGGGGCGAACACCGGGGAGCTGTTTTTT.